This TCR beta chain originates from a study of T-cell memory formation after mild COVID-19. Study details: The two donors had largely donor-specific TCR clusters.

Whole-study findings and limits: The finding that pre-infection memory included some responding clones suggested that cross-reactive memory joined. Mainly CM and EM harbored the contracting CD4+ clones; mainly EMRA harbored the CD8+ ones. Clones contracting day 15 to 85 were balanced CD4/CD8; later expanders leaned CD4+.

The V end was cut by 3 bases, the J end by 10 bases, with 18 bases between. The CDR3 runs to 14 residues. Germline V gene lookup returns CDR1 LGHDT and CDR2 YNNKEL (reference sequence). One entry per CDR3 protein, called by TCRdb with MiXCR from the 5' RACE reads. The sample consists of around 150,000 distinct CDR3 sequences, roughly 31% of them appearing once. This clonotype was observed a handful of times. As yet, its antigen is unknown. The chain links TRBV3-1 to TRBJ1-2; tentative D call: TRBD1 (5 bases). Specimen: PBMCs or a T cell subset sorted from them (not recorded which). This TCR derives from an adult woman who had mild COVID-19 (a few samples of this study predate the infection). Cell type and time point are not known. Written as DNA, the CDR3 is TGTGCCAGCAGCCAGATCCCAGGGAACGGCGTCTACACCTTC. It is translated as CASSQIPGNGVYTF.